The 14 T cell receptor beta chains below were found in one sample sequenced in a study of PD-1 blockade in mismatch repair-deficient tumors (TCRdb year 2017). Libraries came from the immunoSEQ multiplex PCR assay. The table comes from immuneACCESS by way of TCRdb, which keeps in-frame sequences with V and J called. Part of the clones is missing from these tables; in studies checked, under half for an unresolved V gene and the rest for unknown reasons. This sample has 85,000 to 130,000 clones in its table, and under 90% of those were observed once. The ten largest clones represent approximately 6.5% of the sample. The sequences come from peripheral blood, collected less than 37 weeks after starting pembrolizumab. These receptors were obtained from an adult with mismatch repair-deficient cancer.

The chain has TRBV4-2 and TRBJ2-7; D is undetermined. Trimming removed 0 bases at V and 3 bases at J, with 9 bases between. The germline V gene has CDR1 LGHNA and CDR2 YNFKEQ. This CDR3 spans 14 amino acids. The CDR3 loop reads CASSQEGLGYEQYF. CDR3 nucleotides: TGTGCCAGCAGCCAAGAGGGTTTGGGCTACGAGCAGTACTTC.

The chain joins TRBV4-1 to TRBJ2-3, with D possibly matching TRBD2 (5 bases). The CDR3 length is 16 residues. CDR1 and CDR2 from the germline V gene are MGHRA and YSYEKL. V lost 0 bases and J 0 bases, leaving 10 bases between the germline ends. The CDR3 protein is CASSQDAASSTDTQYF. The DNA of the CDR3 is TGCGCCAGCAGCCAAGATGCCGCTAGCAGCACAGATACGCAGTATTTT.

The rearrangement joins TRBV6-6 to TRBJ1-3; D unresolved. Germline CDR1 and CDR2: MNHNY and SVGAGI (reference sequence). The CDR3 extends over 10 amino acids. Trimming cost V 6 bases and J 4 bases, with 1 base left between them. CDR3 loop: CASRGNTIYF. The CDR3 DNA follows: TGTGCCAGCAGAGGAAACACCATATATTTT.

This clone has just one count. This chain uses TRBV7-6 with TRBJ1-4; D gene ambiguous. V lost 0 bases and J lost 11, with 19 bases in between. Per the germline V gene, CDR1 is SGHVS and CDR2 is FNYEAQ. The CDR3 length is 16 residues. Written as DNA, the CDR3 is TGTGCCAGCAGCTTAGCTGGACGGGTCTCAGAAGCCAAACTGTTTTTT. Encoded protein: CASSLAGRVSEAKLFF.

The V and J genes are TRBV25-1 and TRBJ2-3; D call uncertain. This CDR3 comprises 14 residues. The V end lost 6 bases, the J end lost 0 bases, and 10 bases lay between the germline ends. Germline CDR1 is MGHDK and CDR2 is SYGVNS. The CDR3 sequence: CASSDVGSTDTQYF. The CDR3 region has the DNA TGTGCCAGCAGCGATGTGGGGAGCACAGATACGCAGTATTTT.

Here the CDR3 reads CASSQDLAYEQYF. The DNA of the CDR3 is TGCGCCAGCAGCCAAGACCTGGCGTACGAGCAGTACTTC. The chain uses TRBV4-3 and TRBJ2-7, with no clear D. Germline V gives CDR1 LGHNA, CDR2 YSLEER. This CDR3 region has 13 residues. Trimming removed 0 bases from V and 4 bases from J, with 7 bases in between.

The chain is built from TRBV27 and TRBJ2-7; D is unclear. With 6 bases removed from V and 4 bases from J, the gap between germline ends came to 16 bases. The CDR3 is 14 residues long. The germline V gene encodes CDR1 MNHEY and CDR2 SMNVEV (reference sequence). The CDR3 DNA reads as TGTGCCAGCAGGGCTGACGGGTCTAAATACGAGCAGTACTTC. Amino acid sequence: CASRADGSKYEQYF.

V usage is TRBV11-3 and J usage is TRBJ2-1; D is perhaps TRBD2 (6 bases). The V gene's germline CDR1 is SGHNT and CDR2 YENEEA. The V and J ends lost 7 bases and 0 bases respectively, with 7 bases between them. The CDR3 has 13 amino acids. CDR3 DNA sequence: TGTGCCAGCAACGGGGGCTCCTACAATGAGCAGTTCTTC. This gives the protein CASNGGSYNEQFF.

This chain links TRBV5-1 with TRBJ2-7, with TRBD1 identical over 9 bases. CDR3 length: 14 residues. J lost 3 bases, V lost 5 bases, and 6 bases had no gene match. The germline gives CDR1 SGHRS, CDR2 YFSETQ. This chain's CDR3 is CASSRRDRDYEQYF. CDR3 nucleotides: TGCGCCAGCAGTAGACGGGACAGGGACTACGAGCAGTACTTC.

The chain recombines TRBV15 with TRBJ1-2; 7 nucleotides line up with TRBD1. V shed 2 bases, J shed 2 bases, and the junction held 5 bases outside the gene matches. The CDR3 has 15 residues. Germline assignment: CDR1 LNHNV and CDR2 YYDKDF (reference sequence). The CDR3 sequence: CATSRSAGGNYGYTF. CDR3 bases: TGTGCCACCAGCAGATCGGCAGGGGGGAACTATGGCTACACCTTC.

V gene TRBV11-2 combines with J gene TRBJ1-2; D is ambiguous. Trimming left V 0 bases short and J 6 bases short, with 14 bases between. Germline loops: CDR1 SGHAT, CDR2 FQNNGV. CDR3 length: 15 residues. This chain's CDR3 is CASSLDLVRTHGYTF. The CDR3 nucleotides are TGTGCCAGCAGCTTAGATCTGGTACGGACGCATGGCTACACCTTC.

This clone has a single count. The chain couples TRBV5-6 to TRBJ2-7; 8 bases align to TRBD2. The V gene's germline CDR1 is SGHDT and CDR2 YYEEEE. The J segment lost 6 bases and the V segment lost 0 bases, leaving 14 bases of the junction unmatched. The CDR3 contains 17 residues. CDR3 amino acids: CASSLEGGGRITFEQYF. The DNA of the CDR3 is TGTGCCAGCAGCTTGGAAGGAGGCGGGAGGATAACCTTCGAGCAGTACTTC.

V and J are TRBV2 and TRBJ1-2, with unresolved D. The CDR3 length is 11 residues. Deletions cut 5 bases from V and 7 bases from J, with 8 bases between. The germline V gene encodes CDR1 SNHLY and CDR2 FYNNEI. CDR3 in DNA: TGTGCCAGCAGTCCCCAACTTGGCTACACCTTC. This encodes CASSPQLGYTF.

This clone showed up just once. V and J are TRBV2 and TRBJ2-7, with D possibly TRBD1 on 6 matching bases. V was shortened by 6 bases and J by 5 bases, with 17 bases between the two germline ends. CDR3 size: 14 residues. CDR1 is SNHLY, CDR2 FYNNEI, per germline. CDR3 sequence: CASRKNGRDNEQYF. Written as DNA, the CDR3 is TGTGCCAGCAGGAAAAACGGCCGGGACAACGAGCAGTACTTC.